The entry below gives a single TCR beta chain sequence along with its context. The germline V gene has CDR1 SGHTA and CDR2 FQGNSA. V was shortened by 0 bases and J by 9 bases, with 12 bases between the two germline ends. The CDR3 is 14 residues long. This entry comes from a study of blood T cell repertoires in COVID-19. About the research overall: The samples span acute and convalescent COVID-19 from the United States, Italy and Spain.

In the study's own analysis: For nucleated cells, counts were estimated from reference gene primer amplification. Profiled with immunoSEQ multiplex PCR; TCRdb holds only in-frame clones, not every one. V, J and clone size are those of that table, while D and trimming were read from the DNA. The top ten clones hold roughly 1.3% of a sample with about 300,000 clones, around 86% of them seen once. J is TRBJ2-1 and V is TRBV7-2, with D tentatively TRBD2 (6 bases). Specimen: peripheral blood. The sequence came from an older man with acute or convalescent COVID-19. DNA of the CDR3: TGTGCCAGCAGCTTAGCGCGGGGAATCCCTGAGCAGTTCTTC. This codes for CASSLARGIPEQFF.